This entry lists 29 T cell receptor beta chains sequenced from one sample in a study of blood T cell repertoires in COVID-19. The assay was immunoSEQ multiplex PCR, and TCRdb's table has in-frame clones only and misses some. The sample shows some 270,000 clones, over 80% of them seen only once. The specimen was peripheral blood. These TCRs come from a woman between 40 and 50 years old who had recovered from COVID-19.

This chain uses TRBV28 with TRBJ1-1, with TRBD1 identical over 8 bases. Germline V lookup: CDR1 MDHEN, CDR2 SYDVKM. With V trimmed by 5 bases and J by 0 bases, 8 bases remained unmatched. This CDR3 contains 16 residues. CDR3 DNA: TGTGCCAGCAGTCCGCGGGACAGGTCCATGAACACTGAAGCTTTCTTT. Its protein product is CASSPRDRSMNTEAFF.

The chain recombines TRBV20-1 with TRBJ2-3; 10 positions agree with TRBD1. The CDR3 covers 14 residues. The trim removed 3 bases at V and 7 bases at J, leaving 7 bases unmatched. Per germline, CDR1 DFQATT and CDR2 SNEGSKA (reference sequence). This CDR3 is CSASVTGGSNTQYF. CDR3 in DNA: TGCAGTGCTAGTGTGACAGGGGGCTCGAATACGCAGTATTTT.

This clone was seen more than once but under ten times. V and J are TRBV30 and TRBJ1-1; no reliable D call. This CDR3 comprises 13 residues. Trimming removed 2 bases from V and 1 base from J, with 8 bases in between. Germline lookup yields CDR1 GTSNPN and CDR2 SVGIG (reference sequence). The CDR3 coding sequence is TGTGCCTGGAGTAGAGGTTCGAACACTGAAGCTTTCTTT. This translates into CAWSRGSNTEAFF. Full variable domain (remainder filled in from reference TRBV30 and TRBJ1-1): SQTIHQWPATLVQPVGSPLSLECTVEGTSNPNLYWYRQAAGRGLQLLFYSVGIGQISSEVPQNLSASRPQDRQFILSSKKLLLSDSGFYLCAWSRGSNTEAFFGQGTRLTVV.

The genes are TRBV5-1 and TRBJ2-7; 12 bases match TRBD1. The J segment lost 6 bases and the V segment lost 4 bases, leaving 8 bases of the junction unmatched. Germline V gene data show CDR1 as SGHRS and CDR2 as YFSETQ. The CDR3 has 15 amino acids. CDR3 nucleotides: TGCGCCAGCAGCAAAGGGGGACAGGGGGCGGTCGAGCAGTACTTC. Amino acid sequence: CASSKGGQGAVEQYF.

This chain connects TRBV25-1 to TRBJ1-2, with a tentative D call TRBD1 (5 bases). This CDR3 has 14 amino acids. CDR1 is MGHDK and CDR2 is SYGVNS in the germline V gene. V lost 3 bases, J lost 4 bases, and 12 bases lay in between. The CDR3 DNA is TGTGCCAGCAGTGAGTCGTTTGACAGCTATGGCTACACCTTC. Translated, it gives CASSESFDSYGYTF.

The chain is built from TRBV12-3 or TRBV12-4 and TRBJ1-2; weak D call: TRBD1 (5 bases). The CDR3 has 12 residues. V dropped 3 bases and J dropped 6 bases, with 8 bases sitting between them. The CDR3 here is CASSLGRDGYTF. CDR3 nucleotides: TGTGCCAGCAGTTTGGGGCGTGATGGCTACACCTTC.

This chain joins TRBV5-1 and TRBJ1-2; D not resolved. This CDR3 comprises 14 residues. The V gene's germline CDR1 is SGHRS and CDR2 YFSETQ. Trimming pared 2 bases from V and 0 bases from J, leaving 8 bases between. CDR3 sequence: CASSFADSNYGYTF. The CDR3 DNA follows: TGCGCCAGCAGCTTTGCGGACTCTAACTATGGCTACACCTTC.

In this sample, this clone turned up a few times. The chain joins TRBV11-3 to TRBJ2-7; the match to TRBD1 covers 9 bases. This CDR3 comprises 13 residues. Germline V gene sequence: CDR1 SGHNT, CDR2 YENEEA. V dropped 7 bases and J dropped 6; count of bases not matched to a gene: 7. The CDR3 sequence: CASTILTGGEQYF. In DNA, the CDR3 is TGTGCCAGCACCATCCTGACAGGGGGCGAGCAGTACTTC. Looking up the rest from reference TRBV11-3 and TRBJ2-7 gives the full variable domain: EAGVVQSPRYKIIEKKQPVAFWCNPISGHNTLYWYLQNLGQGPELLIRYENEEAVDDSQLPKDRFSAERLKGVDSTLKIQPAELGDSAVYLCASTILTGGEQYFGPGTRLTVT.

This clone has more than one count but fewer than ten. V and J are TRBV6-5 and TRBJ2-7; D is ambiguous. V lost 6 bases and J lost 2, with 11 bases in between. Germline CDR1 reads MNHEY; CDR2 reads SVGAGI. The CDR3 is 13 amino acids. The CDR3 DNA reads TGTGCCAGCAGCAGTACAGAGACCTACGAGCAGTACTTC. It specifies CASSSTETYEQYF.

V is TRBV9 and J is TRBJ2-2; D gene unclear. V lost 0 bases and J 0 bases, leaving 12 bases between the germline ends. The length of the CDR3 is 17 residues. Germline V gives CDR1 SGDLS, CDR2 YYNGEE. The CDR3 coding sequence is TGTGCCAGCAGCGTAGGACTGCAAGGAGCGAACACCGGGGAGCTGTTTTTT. Translated: CASSVGLQGANTGELFF.

The CDR3 DNA reads TGTGCCAGCAGGTTGACAGGGGGCTCCCAAGGGTTCCACTTT. The encoded protein is CASRLTGGSQGFHF. This chain joins TRBV28 and TRBJ1-6, with 10 bases identical to TRBD1. V was clipped by 6 bases and J by 17 bases; unmatched bases: 13. This CDR3 comprises 14 residues. CDR1 MDHEN and CDR2 SYDVKM come from the germline V gene. Full variable domain (remainder filled in from reference TRBV28 and TRBJ1-6): DVKVTQSSRYLVKRTGEKVFLECVQDMDHENMFWYRQDPGLGLRLIYFSYDVKMKEKGDIPEGYSVSREKKERFSLILESASTNQTSMYLCASRLTGGSQGFHFGNGTRLTVT.

The chain combines TRBV7-3 with TRBJ1-2; 10 nucleotides match TRBD1. The junction had 10 bases not matched to a gene; V was cut back by 3 bases and J by 3 bases. The CDR3 has 17 amino acids. Germline CDR1 reads SGHTA; CDR2 reads FQGTGA. The CDR3 spells CASSLGTGDVTHYGYTF. CDR3 sequence (DNA): TGTGCCAGCAGCTTGGGGACAGGGGACGTTACACACTATGGCTACACCTTC.

V is TRBV5-1 and J is TRBJ1-1; 8 bases align to TRBD1. This CDR3 comprises 13 residues. Germline V gene lookup returns CDR1 SGHRS and CDR2 YFSETQ. V lost 5 bases, J lost 5 bases, and 5 bases stayed unmatched. The chain's CDR3 is CASRTGENTEAFF. CDR3 nucleotide sequence: TGCGCCAGCAGGACAGGGGAGAATACTGAAGCTTTCTTT.

The chain joins TRBV19 to TRBJ1-6; D is undetermined. This CDR3 contains 15 residues. V lost 2 bases and J lost 10, with 15 bases in between. Germline V CDR1 and CDR2: LNHDA, SQIVND (reference sequence). CDR3 sequence reads: CASSITGKGGSPLHF. The DNA for the CDR3 is TGTGCCAGTAGTATAACTGGAAAGGGCGGGTCACCCCTCCACTTT.

The V and J genes are TRBV30 and TRBJ2-1; the match to TRBD2 covers 7 bases. Germline CDR1 reads GTSNPN; CDR2 reads SVGIG (reference sequence). Unmatched junction bases numbered 2, after V lost 5 bases and J lost 1 base. This CDR3 has 13 amino acids. The CDR3 loop is CAWGRGSYNEQFF. The CDR3 DNA reads as TGTGCCTGGGGGCGGGGGTCCTACAATGAGCAGTTCTTC.

This sequence joins TRBV28 and TRBJ1-2, with 7 bases matching TRBD1. This CDR3 has 14 amino acids. Germline assignment: CDR1 MDHEN and CDR2 SYDVKM. V gave up 6 bases and J gave up 6 bases; unmatched junction bases: 10. CDR3 DNA: TGTGCCAGCAGCTCTAGACAGGGCGGGAATGGCTACACCTTC. Amino acid sequence: CASSSRQGGNGYTF.

This chain links TRBV10-3 with TRBJ1-6, with a weak D call TRBD1 (6 bases). Germline V gives CDR1 ENHRY, CDR2 SYGVKD. V lost 3 bases, J lost 4 bases, and 16 bases lay in between. The CDR3 is made up of 17 amino acids. CDR3 residues: CAISDIQGPIYNSPLHF. In DNA form, the CDR3 reads TGTGCCATCAGTGACATACAGGGACCAATTTATAATTCACCCCTCCACTTT.

The chain couples TRBV10-3 to TRBJ2-5, with 8 bases identical to TRBD2. V shed 0 bases and J 8 bases; nucleotides not matched to a gene: 5. The CDR3 extends over 14 amino acids. Germline CDR1 is ENHRY and CDR2 is SYGVKD. The CDR3 coding sequence is TGTGCCATCAGTGAGTCGGTAGCGGGGCTCACCCAGTACTTC. Translating it yields CAISESVAGLTQYF.

This clone was seen a few times. The chain uses TRBV15 and TRBJ2-7, with a possible D match to TRBD1 (6 bases). This CDR3 contains 14 residues. The germline gives CDR1 LNHNV, CDR2 YYDKDF (reference sequence). Trimming removed 3 bases from V and 2 bases from J, with 11 bases in between. CDR3 in amino acids: CATSRTGGTYEQYF. In DNA, the CDR3 is TGTGCCACCAGCAGGACAGGTGGGACCTACGAGCAGTACTTC.

This chain uses TRBV20-1 with TRBJ1-1; possibly TRBD1 for D (5 bases). This CDR3 contains 12 residues. Germline CDR1 reads DFQATT; CDR2 reads SNEGSKA (reference sequence). V was clipped by 3 bases and J by 6 bases, with 11 bases between them. This CDR3 is CSASRRDPEAFF. Here the CDR3 DNA reads TGCAGTGCTAGTAGGAGGGACCCTGAAGCTTTCTTT.

The chain uses TRBV28 and TRBJ2-3; D call uncertain. Trimming cost V 7 bases and J 0 bases, with 11 bases left between them. Per germline, CDR1 MDHEN and CDR2 SYDVKM. The CDR3 runs to 14 residues. This chain's CDR3 is CASTLWSSTDTQYF. DNA for the CDR3: TGTGCCAGCACCCTTTGGAGCAGCACAGATACGCAGTATTTT.

The rearrangement joins TRBV7-3 to TRBJ2-7; TRBD2 agrees at 8 bases. The CDR3 extends over 15 amino acids. The germline V gene encodes CDR1 SGHTA and CDR2 FQGTGA. V gave up 5 bases and J gave up 0 bases; unmatched junction bases: 6. The DNA of the CDR3 is TGTGCCAGCAGCCAGGGACTAGGAAGCTCCTACGAGCAGTACTTC. It encodes CASSQGLGSSYEQYF.

The J gene is TRBJ1-1, the V gene TRBV18, with a weak D call TRBD1 (5 bases). This CDR3 is built from 14 residues. Trimming shortened V by 4 bases and J by 8 bases, and 17 bases separated the two germline ends. In germline, CDR1 is KGHSH, CDR2 LQKENI. In DNA, the CDR3 is TGTGCCAGCTCACTCATCAGGGAACCTTGGGAAGCTTTCTTT. Residues: CASSLIREPWEAFF. Filled out from reference TRBV18 and TRBJ1-1, the complete variable domain reads NAGVMQNPRHLVRRRGQEARLRCSPMKGHSHVYWYRQLPEEGLKFMVYLQKENIIDESGMPKERFSAEFPKEGPSILRIQQVVRGDSAAYFCASSLIREPWEAFFGQGTRLTVV.

The chain links TRBV6-2 or TRBV6-3 to TRBJ2-7, with D perhaps TRBD2 (5 bases). V was cut by 0 bases and J by 2 bases, with 14 bases left in between. This CDR3 has 16 residues. Germline V gene data show CDR1 as MNHEY and CDR2 as SVGEGT. CDR3 bases: TGTGCCAGCAGTTACTCAGAGGACTCCATCCCCTACGAGCAGTACTTC. Residues: CASSYSEDSIPYEQYF.

The rearrangement uses TRBV2 and TRBJ1-1, with 8 bases aligning to TRBD1. The CDR3 contains 14 residues. V shed 3 bases and J 7 bases; nucleotides not matched to a gene: 7. Germline lookup yields CDR1 SNHLY and CDR2 FYNNEI. CDR3 sequence reads: CASSDRAGGGEAFF. DNA of the CDR3: TGTGCCAGCAGTGATAGGGCAGGGGGCGGTGAAGCTTTCTTT.

This sequence joins TRBV7-6 and TRBJ1-4; D possibly corresponds to TRBD1 (5 bases). Germline V gene data show CDR1 as SGHVS and CDR2 as FNYEAQ. V was pared by 5 bases and J by 5 bases, with 12 bases between. This CDR3 contains 14 residues. The CDR3 sequence: CASSRDRENEKLFF. DNA for the CDR3: TGTGCCAGCAGCCGCGACAGAGAAAATGAAAAACTGTTTTTT. Full variable domain (rest looked up from reference TRBV7-6 and TRBJ1-4): GAGVSQSPRYKVTKRGQDVALRCDPISGHVSLYWYRQALGQGPEFLTYFNYEAQQDKSGLPNDRFSAERPEGSISTLTIQRTEQRDSAMYRCASSRDRENEKLFFGSGTQLSVL.

V gene TRBV3-1 (or the pseudogene TRBV3-2) combines with J gene TRBJ2-7; no definite D call. Germline V CDR1 and CDR2: LGHDT, YNNKEL (reference sequence). V was shortened by 4 bases and J by 2 bases, with 12 bases between the two germline ends. The CDR3 loop spans 14 amino acids. The CDR3 DNA reads as TGTGCCAGCAGCCCCTTGGGCAGGCCCTACGAGCAGTACTTC. It translates to CASSPLGRPYEQYF.

The chain has TRBV5-1 and TRBJ1-4; D is uncertain. The CDR3 is 15 amino acids. CDR1 SGHRS and CDR2 YFSETQ come from the germline V gene. The V and J ends lost 2 bases and 3 bases respectively, with 11 bases between them. The CDR3 loop is CASSLLSGANEKLFF. In DNA form, the CDR3 reads TGCGCCAGCAGCTTACTCTCCGGAGCTAATGAAAAACTGTTTTTT.

This clone was found once. The chain joins TRBV18 to TRBJ2-1; 8 bases fit TRBD2. After removal of 2 bases from V and 7 bases from J, the junction contained 10 bases not matched to a gene. The CDR3 contains 16 residues. Germline V lookup: CDR1 KGHSH, CDR2 LQKENI. This chain's CDR3 is CASSPNMVAGSNEQFF. CDR3 nucleotide sequence: TGTGCCAGCTCACCAAATATGGTAGCGGGGTCGAATGAGCAGTTCTTC.